These 17 T cell receptor beta chains were sequenced from one sample in a study of T cell responses to AZD1222 COVID-19 vaccine. TCRdb's table, derived via immunoSEQ multiplex PCR, lists solely in-frame clones and lacks some. The sample shows 90,000 to 130,000 clones, roughly 89% of them seen only once. Sequencing was performed on peripheral blood, taken 28 days after the second AZD1222 dose. The source of these receptors is an adult who received the AZD1222 COVID-19 vaccine.

This clone was recorded once. The chain joins TRBV7-9 to TRBJ2-7; TRBD2 matches 9 bases. V was clipped by 1 base and J by 5 bases; unmatched bases: 6. This CDR3 has 15 amino acids. Germline CDR1 and CDR2: SEHNR and FQNEAQ (reference sequence). CDR3 sequence (DNA): TGTGCCAGCAGCTTAGGTAGCGGGGGCCCCAACGAGCAGTACTTC. Protein: CASSLGSGGPNEQYF.

As DNA, the CDR3 is TGTGCCAGCAGCTTATCTAGCCAGGAGACCCAGTACTTC. This translates into CASSLSSQETQYF. The V call is TRBV7-2, the J call TRBJ2-5, with D maybe TRBD2 (5 bases). The V end lost 2 bases, the J end lost 5 bases, and 9 bases lay between the germline ends. This CDR3 is built from 13 residues. CDR1 and CDR2 from the germline V gene are SGHTA and FQGNSA.

The chain is built from TRBV10-3 and TRBJ2-5; D may be TRBD1 (6 bases). There are 14 residues in the CDR3. CDR1 ENHRY and CDR2 SYGVKD come from the germline V gene. The V end was cut by 3 bases, the J end by 5 bases, with 13 bases between. CDR3 loop: CAISDSRGRETQYF. CDR3 nucleotides: TGTGCCATCAGTGACTCCAGGGGTAGGGAGACCCAGTACTTC.

CDR3 nucleotide sequence: TGTGCCAGCAGCTCCCGGACAGGGTGGAATCAGCCCCAGCATTTT. Protein sequence: CASSSRTGWNQPQHF. The chain has TRBV7-6 and TRBJ1-5; TRBD1 aligns across 8 bases. This CDR3 is 15 amino acids long. The V gene end was trimmed by 4 bases and the J gene end by 4 bases; junction bases not matched to a gene: 6. The germline V gene has CDR1 SGHVS and CDR2 FNYEAQ.

V usage is TRBV5-1 and J usage is TRBJ1-5; no definite D call. V was cut by 0 bases and J by 1 base, with 8 bases left in between. The CDR3 runs 15 residues. Germline CDR1 is SGHRS and CDR2 is YFSETQ. The DNA for the CDR3 is TGCGCCAGCAGCTTGGGCGGGGAAAGCAATCAGCCCCAGCATTTT. As protein: CASSLGGESNQPQHF.

The chain links TRBV7-8 to TRBJ2-7, with D perhaps matching TRBD1 or TRBD2 (5 bases each). Deletions cut 3 bases from V and 4 bases from J, with 16 bases between. The CDR3 runs to 15 residues. CDR1 is SGHVS, CDR2 FQNEAQ, per germline. CDR3 sequence reads: CASSFATARGYEQYF. In DNA form, the CDR3 reads TGTGCCAGCAGCTTCGCGACAGCCCGAGGGTACGAGCAGTACTTC. Filled out from reference TRBV7-8 and TRBJ2-7, the complete variable domain reads GAGVSQSPRYKVAKRGQDVALRCDPISGHVSLFWYQQALGQGPEFLTYFQNEAQLDKSGLPSDRFFAERPEGSVSTLKIQRTQQEDSAVYLCASSFATARGYEQYFGPGTRLTVT.

The V gene is TRBV4-3, the J gene TRBJ2-7; D gene unclear. Trimming removed 0 bases from V and 7 bases from J, with 10 bases in between. The germline V gene encodes CDR1 LGHNA and CDR2 YSLEER. The CDR3 covers 13 residues. The CDR3 DNA sequence: TGCGCCAGCAGCCAAGATAGTGTAAGGGAGCAGTACTTC. It yields the protein CASSQDSVREQYF.

The chain joins TRBV29-1 to TRBJ2-1; no definite D call. V shed 6 bases and J shed 1 base, with 10 bases lying between them. The CDR3 totals 13 residues. Germline CDR1 reads SQVTM; CDR2 reads ANQGSEA. For the CDR3, the DNA is TGCAGCGTCGCCCGAGGATCCTACAATGAGCAGTTCTTC. Translated, it gives CSVARGSYNEQFF.

The V and J genes are TRBV6-5 and TRBJ1-2; 9 nucleotides line up with TRBD1. The J segment lost 5 bases and the V segment lost 6 bases, leaving 7 bases of the junction unmatched. This CDR3 contains 14 residues. Looked up from germline, CDR1 is MNHEY and CDR2 is SVGAGI. The CDR3 here is CASSRYGTGYGYTF. DNA of the CDR3: TGTGCCAGCAGCCGTTACGGGACAGGGTATGGCTACACCTTC.

V gene TRBV19 combines with J gene TRBJ2-7, with 7 bases aligning to TRBD2. This CDR3 has 15 amino acids. From germline, CDR1 is LNHDA and CDR2 SQIVND (reference sequence). J was trimmed by 0 bases and V by 7 bases; bases with no gene match: 9. CDR3 sequence reads: CASTNRGGSSYEQYF. The CDR3 nucleotides are TGTGCCAGTACCAATCGGGGCGGGAGCTCCTACGAGCAGTACTTC. Full variable domain (missing parts from reference TRBV19 and TRBJ2-7): DGGITQSPKYLFRKEGQNVTLSCEQNLNHDAMYWYRQDPGQGLRLIYYSQIVNDFQKGDIAEGYSVSREKKESFPLTVTSAQKNPTAFYLCASTNRGGSSYEQYFGPGTRLTVT.

The rearrangement joins TRBV10-3 to TRBJ2-1, with 10 bases that match TRBD2. V shed 0 bases, J shed 4 bases, and the junction held 9 bases outside the gene matches. The CDR3 is 18 amino acids. Germline CDR1 ENHRY, CDR2 SYGVKD. Here the CDR3 DNA reads TGTGCCATCAGTGAGTCAAGCGGGGGGGCCCGGCTTTACAATGAGCAGTTCTTC. Encoded protein: CAISESSGGARLYNEQFF.

The DNA for the CDR3 is TGCGCCAGCAGCCCTACAGCCGGGACTCCCAGCTCTGGGGCCAACGTCCTGACTTTC. Protein sequence: CASSPTAGTPSSGANVLTF. The chain employs TRBV5-1 and TRBJ2-6; D might be TRBD2 (6 bases). The CDR3 sequence is 19 residues long. Germline CDR1 and CDR2: SGHRS and YFSETQ. V lost 4 bases and J lost 0, with 20 bases in between.

The chain recombines TRBV9 with TRBJ1-3; D is perhaps TRBD1 (6 bases). Looked up from germline, CDR1 is SGDLS and CDR2 is YYNGEE. The CDR3 loop spans 15 amino acids. The V end lost 4 bases, the J end lost 4 bases, and 15 bases lay between the germline ends. In DNA form, the CDR3 reads TGTGCCAGCAGCCCCAGTCCGGGGGCAGGAAACACCATATATTTT. Its translation: CASSPSPGAGNTIYF.

The chain recombines TRBV29-1 with TRBJ1-5; 9 bases are a match to TRBD1. In germline, CDR1 is SQVTM, CDR2 ANQGSEA. This CDR3 contains 15 residues. The ends lost 6 bases at V and 0 bases at J; junction bases unmatched: 6. CDR3 nucleotides: TGCAGCGTGGCACAGGGGGCCGCTAGCAATCAGCCCCAGCATTTT. The encoded protein is CSVAQGAASNQPQHF.

The chain carries TRBV7-2 and TRBJ2-2; D not certain. This CDR3 spans 15 amino acids. The germline V gene has CDR1 SGHTA and CDR2 FQGNSA. Trimming removed 0 bases from V and 6 bases from J, with 11 bases in between. The CDR3 protein is CASSLAVFGPGELFF. Written as DNA, the CDR3 is TGTGCCAGCAGCTTAGCGGTCTTCGGTCCCGGGGAGCTGTTTTTT.

V usage is TRBV9 and J usage is TRBJ1-1; tentative D call: TRBD1 (6 bases). V was shortened by 4 bases and J by 4 bases, with 17 bases between the two germline ends. The CDR3 spans 15 residues. Germline CDR1 and CDR2: SGDLS and YYNGEE. CDR3 amino acids: CASSPTTGLATEAFF. CDR3 coding DNA: TGTGCCAGCAGCCCCACGACAGGATTGGCCACTGAAGCTTTCTTT.

The chain employs TRBV18 and TRBJ1-3, with 12 positions matching TRBD1. Unmatched junction bases numbered 10, after V lost 8 bases and J lost 8 bases. Germline values: CDR1 KGHSH, CDR2 LQKENI. This CDR3 has 15 residues. The CDR3 reads CASHSGTGGRDTIYF. As DNA, the CDR3 is TGTGCCAGCCACTCCGGGACAGGGGGCCGGGACACCATATATTTT.